This T cell receptor (beta chain) is from a study of blood T cell repertoires in COVID-19. On the study more broadly: In each case, the material was cDNA or gDNA derived from T cells, B-cell-depleted T cells, or PBMCs.

Sequencing was performed with immunoSEQ multiplex PCR; in TCRdb, only in-frame clones are kept and a portion is missing. The sample lists about 280,000 clones, 85% to 90% occurring once. The length of the CDR3 is 15 residues. V shed 6 bases and J 5 bases; nucleotides not matched to a gene: 7. Germline values: CDR1 MNHNY, CDR2 SVGAGI (reference sequence). Participants' reported clinical history set cohort assignment. All recovered Cohort 3 donors got two negative PCRs, got clearance, or saw symptom resolution. Sequencing was carried out using PBMCs or T cells enriched from blood (not recorded which). The TCR was taken from a woman in her sixties who had recovered from COVID-19. The rearrangement links TRBV6-6 to TRBJ2-2; TRBD1 aligns across 9 bases. The CDR3, as DNA: TGTGCCAGCAGAGGGGCACAGGGGGCGACCGGGGAGCTGTTTTTT. Its protein product is CASRGAQGATGELFF.